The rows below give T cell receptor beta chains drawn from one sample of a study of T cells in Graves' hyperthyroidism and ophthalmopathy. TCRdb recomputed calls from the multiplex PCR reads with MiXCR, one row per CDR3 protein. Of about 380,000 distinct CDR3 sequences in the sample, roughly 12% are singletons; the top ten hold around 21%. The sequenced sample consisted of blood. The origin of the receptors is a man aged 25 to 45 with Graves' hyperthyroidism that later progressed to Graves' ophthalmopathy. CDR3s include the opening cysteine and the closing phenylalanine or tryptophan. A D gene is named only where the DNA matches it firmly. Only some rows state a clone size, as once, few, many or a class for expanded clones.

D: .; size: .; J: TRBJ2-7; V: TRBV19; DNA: TGTGCCAGTAGTGTCCGGGACGGAACCTACGAGCAGTACTTC; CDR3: CASSVRDGTYEQYF
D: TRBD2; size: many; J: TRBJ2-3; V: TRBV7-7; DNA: TGTGCCAGCAGCTTGCTAGCGGGGGGTCACGATACGCAGTATTTT; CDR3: CASSLLAGGHDTQYF
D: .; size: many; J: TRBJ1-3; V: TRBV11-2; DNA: TGTGCCAGCAGCTTAGCCATCGGGGGTTTGAACACCATATATTTT; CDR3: CASSLAIGGLNTIYF
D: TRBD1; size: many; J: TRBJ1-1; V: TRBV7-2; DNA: TGTGCCAGCAGCGCCCGGACAGGGTTAGCTTTCTTT; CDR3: CASSARTGLAFF
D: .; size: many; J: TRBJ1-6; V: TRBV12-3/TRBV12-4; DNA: TGTGCCAGCAGTACCCAGGGATTCTATAATTCACCCCTCCACTTT; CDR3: CASSTQGFYNSPLHF
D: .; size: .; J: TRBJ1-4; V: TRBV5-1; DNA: TGCGCCAGCAGCTTGGTTCCAGGGAAAAATGAAAAACTGTTTTTT; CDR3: CASSLVPGKNEKLFF
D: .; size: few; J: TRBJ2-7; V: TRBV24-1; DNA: TGTGCCACCAGCACAGACAGGTCCTACGAGCAGTACTTC; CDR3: CATSTDRSYEQYF
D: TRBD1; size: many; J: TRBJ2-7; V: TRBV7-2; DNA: TGTGCCAGCAGCTTCGGACAGGGGGGGACCTACGAGCAGTACTTC; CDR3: CASSFGQGGTYEQYF
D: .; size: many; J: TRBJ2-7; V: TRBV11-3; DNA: TGTGCCAGCAGCCTCCGCCAGGGTTCCTACGAGCAGTACTTC; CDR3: CASSLRQGSYEQYF
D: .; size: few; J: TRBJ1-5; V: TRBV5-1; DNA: TGCGCCAGCAGCTTAGGAACTAATAGCAATCAGCCCCAGCATTTT; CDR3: CASSLGTNSNQPQHF
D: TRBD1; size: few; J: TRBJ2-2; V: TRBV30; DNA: TGTGCCTGGAGCGACAGGGCCCGGGGGCTGTTTTTT; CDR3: CAWSDRARGLFF
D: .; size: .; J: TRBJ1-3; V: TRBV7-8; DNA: TGTGCCAGCAGCTTCAACGGGGGAAACACCATATATTTT; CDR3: CASSFNGGNTIYF
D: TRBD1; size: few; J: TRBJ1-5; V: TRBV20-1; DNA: TGCAGTGCTAGTGGCAGGGGGCGCCTCTATGATTATTATCAGCCCCAGCATTTT; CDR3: CSASGRGRLYDYYQPQHF
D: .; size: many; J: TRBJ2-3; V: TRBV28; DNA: TGTGCCAGCAGTTTAACGGGGCGTGCAGATACGCAGTATTTT; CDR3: CASSLTGRADTQYF
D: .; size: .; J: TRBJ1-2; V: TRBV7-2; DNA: TGTGCCAGCAGAAAAATACCCTATGGCTACACCTTC; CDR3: CASRKIPYGYTF
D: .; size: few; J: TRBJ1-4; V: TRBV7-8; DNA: TGTGCCAGCAGTCGGGGGTTACAGGGCGGTGAAAAACTGTTTTTT; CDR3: CASSRGLQGGEKLFF
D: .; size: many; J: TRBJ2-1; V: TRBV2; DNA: TGTGCCAGCAGTGAAGATAGGGGGGCGGGGGTTGAGCAGTTCTTC; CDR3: CASSEDRGAGVEQFF
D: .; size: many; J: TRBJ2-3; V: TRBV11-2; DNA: TGTGCCAGCAGCTTAGATCGGGTGGCAGGGGCCCTCACCACGGATACGCAGTATTTT; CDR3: CASSLDRVAGALTTDTQYF
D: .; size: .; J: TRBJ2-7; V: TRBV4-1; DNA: TGCGCCAGCAGCCCTCGGACAGCAGTACCTTACGAGCAGTACTTC; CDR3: CASSPRTAVPYEQYF
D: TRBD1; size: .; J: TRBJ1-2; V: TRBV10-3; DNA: TGTGCCATGACCCCACCCGGGACAGCTCTGAGGGGCTATGGCTACACCTTC; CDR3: CAMTPPGTALRGYGYTF
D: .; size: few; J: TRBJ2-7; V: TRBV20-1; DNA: TGCAGTGCTAGAAGGGGCAGAGGCGAGCAGTACTTC; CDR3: CSARRGRGEQYF
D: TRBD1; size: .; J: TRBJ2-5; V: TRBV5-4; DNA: TGTGCCAGCAGCCAGACAGGGGTAGCGAAGACCCAGTACTTC; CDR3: CASSQTGVAKTQYF
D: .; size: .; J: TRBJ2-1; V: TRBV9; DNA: TGTGCCAGCAGCGTAGAGGGGTACAATGAGCAGTTCTTC; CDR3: CASSVEGYNEQFF
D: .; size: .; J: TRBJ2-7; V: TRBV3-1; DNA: TGTGCCAGCAGCCAAGGTAAGGGTCTAGTCTCCTACGAGCAGTACTTC; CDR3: CASSQGKGLVSYEQYF
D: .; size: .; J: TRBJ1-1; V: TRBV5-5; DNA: TGTGCCAGCAGCTTGCGACAAAAGAACACTGAAGCTTTCTTT; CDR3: CASSLRQKNTEAFF
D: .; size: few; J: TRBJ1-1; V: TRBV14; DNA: TGTGCCAGCAGCCAAGACAGGGACGGGAACACTGAAGCTTTCTTT; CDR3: CASSQDRDGNTEAFF
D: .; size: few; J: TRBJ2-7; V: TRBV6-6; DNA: TGTGCCAGCAGTTACTCCGGGCCAACCTACGAGCAGTACTTC; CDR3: CASSYSGPTYEQYF
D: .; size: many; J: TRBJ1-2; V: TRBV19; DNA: TGTGCCAGTAGGGCAAACGGGGATGTGATCTATGGCTACACCTTC; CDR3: CASRANGDVIYGYTF
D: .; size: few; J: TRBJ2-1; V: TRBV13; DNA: TGTGCCAGCAGCGCGGAGAGGGCCGGACACAATGAGCAGTTCTTC; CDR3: CASSAERAGHNEQFF
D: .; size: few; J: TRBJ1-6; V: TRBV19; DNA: TGTGCCAGTAGTTCCTCTGGGCGCCGGTCTGATTCACCCCTCCACTTT; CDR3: CASSSSGRRSDSPLHF
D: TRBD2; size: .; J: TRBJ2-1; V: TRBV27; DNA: TGTGCCAGCCGGGCTAGCGGGGGAGGTGAGCAGTTCTTC; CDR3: CASRASGGGEQFF
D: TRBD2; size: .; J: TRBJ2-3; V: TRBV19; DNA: TGTGCCAGTAGCGAATGGGGGAGGGACACAGATACGCAGTATTTT; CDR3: CASSEWGRDTDTQYF
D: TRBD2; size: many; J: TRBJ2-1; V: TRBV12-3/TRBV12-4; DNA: TGTGCCAGCAGTTGGATAGCGGGGAATGAGCAGTTCTTC; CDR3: CASSWIAGNEQFF
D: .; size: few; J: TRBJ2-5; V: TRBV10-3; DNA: TGTGCCATCAGTGAGATGTGGGGGAACCAAGAGACCCAGTACTTC; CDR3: CAISEMWGNQETQYF
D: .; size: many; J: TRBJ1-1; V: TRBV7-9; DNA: TGTGCCAGCAGCCTACAGGGCTTGGGGAACACTGAAGCTTTCTTT; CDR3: CASSLQGLGNTEAFF
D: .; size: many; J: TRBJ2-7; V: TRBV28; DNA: TGTGCCAGCAGTTTCCTGACGGTGGGCTCCTACGAGCAGTACTTC; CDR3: CASSFLTVGSYEQYF
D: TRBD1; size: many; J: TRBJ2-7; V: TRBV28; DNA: TGTGCCAGCAGACCGACAGGGGGGAACTACGAGCAGTACTTC; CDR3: CASRPTGGNYEQYF
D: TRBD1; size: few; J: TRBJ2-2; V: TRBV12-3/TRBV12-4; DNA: TGTGCCAGCACCTTGACAGGGCACACCGGGGAGCTGTTTTTT; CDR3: CASTLTGHTGELFF
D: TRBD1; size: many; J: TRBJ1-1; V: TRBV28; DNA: TGTGCCAGCAGTTTAAGGGCGGGGGACAGAGAGCACACTGAAGCTTTCTTT; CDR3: CASSLRAGDREHTEAFF
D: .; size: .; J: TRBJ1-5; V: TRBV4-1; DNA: TGCGCCAGCAGCCAATTTCCGTTGGGGGCGACGGCGAATCAGCCCCAGCATTTT; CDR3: CASSQFPLGATANQPQHF
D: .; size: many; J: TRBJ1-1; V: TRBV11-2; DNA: TGTGCCAGCAGCTCACGGACAGAAGCCACTGAAGCTTTCTTT; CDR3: CASSSRTEATEAFF
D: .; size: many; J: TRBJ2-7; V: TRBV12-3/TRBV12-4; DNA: TGTGCCAGCAGTTTCCCGGGGGCCGAGCAGTACTTC; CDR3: CASSFPGAEQYF
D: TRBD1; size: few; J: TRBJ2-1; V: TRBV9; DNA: TGTGCCAGCAGCGTAAGACCAGGACAGGGGGCGGGTGAGCAGTTCTTC; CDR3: CASSVRPGQGAGEQFF
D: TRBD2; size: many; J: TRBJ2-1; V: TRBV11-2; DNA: TGTGCCAGCAGCTTACGAGGGCTAGCGGGGGGCCTTATAACCTACAATGAGCAGTTCTTC; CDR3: CASSLRGLAGGLITYNEQFF
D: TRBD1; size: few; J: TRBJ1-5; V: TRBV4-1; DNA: TGCGCCAGCAGCCAGCAAATGACAGGGAATCAGCCCCAGCATTTT; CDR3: CASSQQMTGNQPQHF
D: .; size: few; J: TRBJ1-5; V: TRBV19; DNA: TGTGCCAGTAGTATAGCAAGAGGGTTCCGGAGCAATCAGCCCCAGCATTTT; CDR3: CASSIARGFRSNQPQHF
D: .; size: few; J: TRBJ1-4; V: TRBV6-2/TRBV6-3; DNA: TGTGCCAGCAGTTACGGGGGGTCAACTAATGAAAAACTGTTTTTT; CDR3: CASSYGGSTNEKLFF
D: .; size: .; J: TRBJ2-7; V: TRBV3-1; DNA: TGTGCCAGCAGCCAAGATCTAGACGGTACCTACGAGCAGTACTTC; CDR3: CASSQDLDGTYEQYF
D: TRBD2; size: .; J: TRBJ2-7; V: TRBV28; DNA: TGTGCCAGCAGTTTAGACTTGGGTAGCGGGGGCACCTACGAGCAGTACTTC; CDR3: CASSLDLGSGGTYEQYF